What follows are 26 T cell receptor beta chains derived from one specimen sequenced in a study of response to subunit inactivated influenza vaccine. TCRdb reprocessed the RT-PCR reads via MiXCR and lists one record per CDR3 protein. The sample contains over 650,000 distinct CDR3 sequences, under 20% of which appear only once. Specimen: PBMCs from blood, collected about 5 days after vaccination. These receptors were collected from a man aged 45 to 65 who received an inactivated influenza vaccine.

The rearrangement uses TRBV4-2 and TRBJ2-7, with D maybe TRBD2 (6 bases). V lost 1 base and J 5 bases, leaving 12 bases between the germline ends. This CDR3 is built from 14 residues. Germline lookup yields CDR1 LGHNA and CDR2 YNFKEQ. Written as DNA, the CDR3 is TGTGCCAGCAGCCAAGTGGGACTCTACAACGAGCAGTACTTC. It translates to CASSQVGLYNEQYF.

The chain combines TRBV7-2 with TRBJ2-3, with TRBD2 identical over 7 bases. CDR3 length equals 15 residues. V shed 3 bases and J 2 bases; nucleotides not matched to a gene: 5. Germline V gene data show CDR1 as SGHTA and CDR2 as FQGNSA. The CDR3 bases are TGTGCCAGCAGCTTGTACGGGGGGATCACAGATACGCAGTATTTT. It encodes CASSLYGGITDTQYF. The full variable domain, completed using reference TRBV7-2 and TRBJ2-3, is GAGVSQSPSNKVTEKGKDVELRCDPISGHTALYWYRQSLGQGLEFLIYFQGNSAPDKSGLPSDRFSAERTGGSVSTLTIQRTQQEDSAVYLCASSLYGGITDTQYFGPGTRLTVL.

This clonotype was seen at least ten times. V is TRBV5-1 and J is TRBJ1-1; D perhaps matches TRBD1 (6 bases). The CDR3 is 14 amino acids. Germline V lookup: CDR1 SGHRS, CDR2 YFSETQ. Deletions cut 0 bases from V and 1 base from J, with 7 bases between. This chain's CDR3 is CASSLVQGNTEAFF. CDR3 in DNA: TGCGCCAGCAGCTTGGTACAGGGGAACACTGAAGCTTTCTTT.

Only a few counts were recorded for this clonotype. This rearrangement joins TRBV5-6 to TRBJ2-4; the match to TRBD1 covers 10 bases. Germline V lookup: CDR1 SGHDT, CDR2 YYEEEE. With V trimmed by 4 bases and J by 0 bases, 7 bases remained unmatched. The CDR3 runs 17 residues. For the CDR3, the DNA is TGTGCCAGCAGCGCGGTGGGACAGGGGATAGCCAAAAACATTCAGTACTTC. Its protein is CASSAVGQGIAKNIQYF.

This rearrangement joins TRBV12-3 or TRBV12-4 to TRBJ2-1; maybe TRBD2 (6 bases). V gave up 5 bases and J gave up 9 bases, with 17 bases separating them. There are 14 residues in the CDR3. This chain's CDR3 is CASSTGTQVGEQFF. The CDR3 DNA is TGTGCCAGCAGTACCGGGACTCAGGTGGGTGAGCAGTTCTTC.

There are many counts of this clonotype. The chain recombines TRBV24-1 with TRBJ2-1; 14 bases line up with TRBD2. J lost 7 bases, V lost 9 bases, and 4 bases had no gene match. The CDR3 is 14 residues long. CDR1 and CDR2 from the germline V gene are KGHDR and SFDVKD. DNA for the CDR3: TGTGCCACCTCTGGGACTAGCGGGAGTAATGAGCAGTTCTTC. It is translated as CATSGTSGSNEQFF.

This clonotype was seen more than once but under ten times. CDR3 in amino acids: CASRVTGGVKTQYF. CDR3 coding DNA: TGTGCCAGCAGGGTTACAGGGGGCGTAAAGACCCAGTACTTC. The chain recombines TRBV12-3 or TRBV12-4 with TRBJ2-5, with 9 bases fitting TRBD1. The J segment lost 6 bases and the V segment lost 6 bases, leaving 8 bases of the junction unmatched. The CDR3 is made up of 14 amino acids.

Turning to this clonotype: A far larger clone is just one base off, so this is likely a read error. This sequence joins TRBV5-6 and TRBJ2-7; TRBD1 aligns across 7 bases. V lost 3 bases to trimming and J lost 2 bases; unmatched junction nucleotides: 5. This CDR3 spans 14 amino acids. In germline, CDR1 is SGHDT, CDR2 YYEEEE. CDR3 protein: CASSSGTEAYEQYF. The CDR3 bases are TGTGCCAGCAGCTCCGGGACAGAGGCCTACGAGCAGTACTTC.

The gene calls are TRBV6-5 and TRBJ2-2, with D possibly matching TRBD1 (5 bases). Trimming removed 0 bases at V and 1 base at J, with 15 bases between. Germline lookup yields CDR1 MNHEY and CDR2 SVGAGI. This CDR3 region has 18 residues. CDR3 sequence reads: CASSYSTRAHLNTGELFF. The CDR3 bases are TGTGCCAGCAGTTACTCCACCAGGGCTCACTTGAACACCGGGGAGCTGTTTTTT.

The J gene is TRBJ2-1, the V gene TRBV5-4; TRBD1 is a possible D gene (5 bases). The length of the CDR3 is 15 residues. Trimming removed 3 bases from V and 2 bases from J, with 12 bases in between. The germline CDR1 and CDR2 sequences are SGHNT and YYREEE (reference sequence). CDR3 in DNA: TGTGCCAGCAGCTCGATTGACAGAGCCTACAATGAGCAGTTCTTC. It translates to CASSSIDRAYNEQFF.

Only a few counts were recorded for this clonotype. This sequence joins TRBV11-2 and TRBJ2-1; 8 bases align to TRBD2. In germline, CDR1 is SGHAT, CDR2 FQNNGV. V lost 7 bases and J lost 0; bases outside the gene matches: 2. This CDR3 spans 14 amino acids. CDR3 DNA: TGTGCCAGCAAAAGCGGGAGCTCCTACAATGAGCAGTTCTTC. Translating it yields CASKSGSSYNEQFF.

Concerning this clonotype itself: Mismatch with germline at one junction end may stem from a read error. The rearrangement links TRBV4-1 to TRBJ2-5; D could derive from TRBD1 or TRBD2 (5 bases each). CDR1 and CDR2 (germline): MGHRA, YSYEKL. The CDR3 has 17 residues. The CDR3 spells CASSQEESPEGRETKYF. In DNA form, the CDR3 reads TGCGCCAGCAGCCAAGAAGAGTCGCCAGAGGGGCGAGAGACCAAGTACTTC.

V is TRBV6-1 and J is TRBJ1-2, with 9 bases lining up with TRBD1. Germline V CDR1 and CDR2: MNHNS, SASEGT. With 7 bases clipped from V and 3 bases from J, the junction kept 6 bases outside the gene matches. This CDR3 region has 14 residues. CDR3 sequence reads: CASIGTGLDYGYTF. As DNA, the CDR3 is TGTGCCAGCATTGGGACAGGGCTGGACTATGGCTACACCTTC.

The V gene is TRBV28, the J gene TRBJ1-4; 8 bases fit TRBD1. Germline V gene data show CDR1 as MDHEN and CDR2 as SYDVKM. V gave up 5 bases and J gave up 7 bases; unmatched junction bases: 9. The CDR3 loop spans 15 amino acids. This chain's CDR3 is CASSGRGQAGEKLFF. CDR3 nucleotides: TGTGCCAGCAGTGGCAGGGGGCAAGCAGGTGAAAAACTGTTTTTT. Complete variable domain (other parts from reference TRBV28 and TRBJ1-4): DVKVTQSSRYLVKRTGEKVFLECVQDMDHENMFWYRQDPGLGLRLIYFSYDVKMKEKGDIPEGYSVSREKKERFSLILESASTNQTSMYLCASSGRGQAGEKLFFGSGTQLSVL.

The chain combines TRBV5-1 with TRBJ2-2; the D is unclear. Per germline, CDR1 SGHRS and CDR2 YFSETQ. V was trimmed by 0 bases and J by 0 bases, leaving 12 bases between them. The CDR3 spans 17 residues. The CDR3 loop reads CASSLASAAPNTGELFF. The DNA of the CDR3 is TGCGCCAGCAGCTTGGCCTCGGCGGCTCCGAACACCGGGGAGCTGTTTTTT.

The chain joins TRBV5-1 to TRBJ1-1; 8 nucleotides line up with TRBD1. V dropped 4 bases and J dropped 8; count of bases not matched to a gene: 4. The V gene's germline CDR1 is SGHRS and CDR2 YFSETQ. The CDR3 extends over 12 amino acids. CDR3 sequence (DNA): TGCGCCAGCAGCGCTAGGGACAGGGAAGCTTTCTTT. Translating gives CASSARDREAFF.

This clonotype was seen at least ten times. CDR3: CASSPPMNEQYF. DNA for the CDR3: TGTGCCAGCAGTCCACCGATGAACGAGCAGTACTTC. The chain joins TRBV28 to TRBJ2-7; D is ambiguous. CDR1 and CDR2 from the germline V gene are MDHEN and SYDVKM. CDR3 length equals 12 residues. Between the trimmed V and J ends, which lost 5 bases and 5 bases, there was a span of 10 bases.

This clonotype appeared many times. The chain employs TRBV7-9 and TRBJ1-2; D possibly corresponds to TRBD1 (5 bases). Trimming pared 1 base from V and 1 base from J, leaving 7 bases between. This CDR3 spans 14 amino acids. Germline assignment: CDR1 SEHNR and CDR2 FQNEAQ (reference sequence). CDR3 in DNA: TGTGCCAGCAGCTTAGGGGACGTTAACTATGGCTACACCTTC. The encoded protein is CASSLGDVNYGYTF.

The gene calls are TRBV28 and TRBJ2-5; D remains unclear. Trimming left V 3 bases short and J 4 bases short, with 12 bases between. The CDR3 length is 14 residues. CDR1 and CDR2 from the germline V gene are MDHEN and SYDVKM. CDR3 coding DNA: TGTGCCAGCAGTTTCGGGCAGGAGATAGAGACCCAGTACTTC. The encoded protein is CASSFGQEIETQYF. Supplemented by reference TRBV28 and TRBJ2-5, the full variable domain reads DVKVTQSSRYLVKRTGEKVFLECVQDMDHENMFWYRQDPGLGLRLIYFSYDVKMKEKGDIPEGYSVSREKKERFSLILESASTNQTSMYLCASSFGQEIETQYFGPGTRLLVL.

This clonotype has more than one count but fewer than ten. The J gene is TRBJ2-3, the V gene TRBV20-1; no definite D call. V lost 3 bases to trimming and J lost 5 bases, with 12 bases between them. The CDR3 loop spans 13 amino acids. Germline loops: CDR1 DFQATT, CDR2 SNEGSKA (reference sequence). The CDR3 sequence: CSASRAMGDTQYF. In DNA, the CDR3 is TGCAGTGCTAGCCGGGCTATGGGAGATACGCAGTATTTT.

This chain connects TRBV12-3 or TRBV12-4 to TRBJ2-2; maybe TRBD1 (6 bases). The CDR3 has 18 residues. Trimming pared 7 bases from V and 2 bases from J, leaving 23 bases between. The CDR3 is CASIPWTAKSFNTGELFF. The CDR3 DNA reads as TGTGCCAGCATTCCCTGGACAGCCAAAAGCTTTAACACCGGGGAGCTGTTTTTT.

Notes on this clonotype: One base away lies a much larger clone, so this may be a sequencing read error. CDR3 sequence (DNA): TGTGCCAGCAGCCAAGATTCTAGCGGAAATTACAATGAGCAGTTCTTC. It encodes CASSQDSSGNYNEQFF. The chain employs TRBV4-2 and TRBJ2-1, with 7 positions matching TRBD2. Germline V gene sequence: CDR1 LGHNA, CDR2 YNFKEQ. The CDR3 has 16 residues. With V trimmed by 0 bases and J by 4 bases, 6 bases remained unmatched.

This clonotype was recorded many times. The chain has TRBV4-3 and TRBJ2-1; D is possibly TRBD1 or TRBD2 (5 bases each). Germline assignment: CDR1 LGHNA and CDR2 YSLEER. The germline V and J ends were trimmed by 0 bases and 8 bases, with 20 bases remaining between them. The CDR3 loop spans 17 amino acids. CDR3 nucleotides: TGCGCCAGCAGCCAAGAACTCGGGACCGATCTTTTTTATGAGCAGTTCTTC. Translated: CASSQELGTDLFYEQFF.

V usage is TRBV4-3 and J usage is TRBJ2-7; a possible D gene is TRBD2 (5 bases). CDR1 is LGHNA, CDR2 YSLEER, per germline. The CDR3 is 14 amino acids. V lost 5 bases, J lost 4 bases, and 15 bases lay in between. This CDR3 is CASSSRVAAYEQYF. The DNA of the CDR3 is TGCGCCAGCAGCTCGCGGGTCGCCGCTTACGAGCAGTACTTC.

The CDR3 sequence: CSVGTGGGEAFF. CDR3 bases: TGCAGCGTCGGGACAGGGGGCGGTGAAGCTTTCTTT. The J gene is TRBJ1-1, the V gene TRBV29-1, with 12 bases matching TRBD1. CDR1 is SQVTM, CDR2 ANQGSEA, per germline. CDR3 length: 12 residues. Trimming removed 6 bases from V and 7 bases from J; junction bases left unmatched: 3. The full variable domain, completed using reference TRBV29-1 and TRBJ1-1, is SAVISQKPSRDICQRGTSLTIQCQVDSQVTMMFWYRQQPGQSLTLIATANQGSEATYESGFVIDKFPISRPNLTFSTLTVSNMSPEDSSIYLCSVGTGGGEAFFGQGTRLTVV.

In its sample, this clonotype was seen a few times. This sequence joins TRBV20-1 and TRBJ2-3; 9 positions agree with TRBD1. V dropped 6 bases and J dropped 7; count of bases not matched to a gene: 8. This CDR3 has 13 amino acids. Germline assignment: CDR1 DFQATT and CDR2 SNEGSKA (reference sequence). The DNA for the CDR3 is TGCAGTGCCCCTAGGACAGGGGAGAATACGCAGTATTTT. Translated, it gives CSAPRTGENTQYF.